The clone carrying this T cell receptor beta chain was seen more than once but under ten times. Via MiXCR, TCRdb re-called the 5' RACE reads, giving one row per CDR3 protein. The sample lists roughly 720,000 distinct CDR3 sequences, about 20% seen once, with under 15% in the top ten. The germline V gene has CDR1 MNHEY and CDR2 SVGAGI. The CDR3 runs to 15 residues. V shed 2 bases and J 4 bases; nucleotides not matched to a gene: 5. The data are from a study of identical twins. The same sample was also studied in work on T cells expressing NK-cell markers.

This TCR was recovered from a woman aged 18-35 years in good health. Material for sequencing was PBMCs. The chain couples TRBV6-5 to TRBJ2-1; 7 positions match TRBD2. CDR3 protein: CASSYGEGPYNEQFF. The CDR3, as DNA: TGTGCCAGCAGTTACGGGGAGGGCCCTTACAATGAGCAGTTCTTC.